A single sample gave rise to the 26 T cell receptor beta chains below, sequenced in a study of shared clonotypes between healthy human individuals. Measured with immunoSEQ multiplex PCR; TCRdb has only the in-frame clones, and not every one. The data contain under 1 million clones, about 97% of them singletons. Terminally differentiated effector memory CD45RA+ cells were left out of the naive CD8 fraction, which was CD45RO-negative and positively selected for CCR7. The specimen sequenced was naive CD8+ T cells sorted from blood. These TCRs come from a man aged 25 to 45 in good health.

This clone was seen only once. This chain uses TRBV7-9 with TRBJ1-1; TRBD1 matches 10 bases. This CDR3 has 16 residues. Germline-derived CDR1 and CDR2 are SEHNR and FQNEAQ (reference sequence). Losses at the gene ends were 4 bases for V and 8 bases for J; bases not matched to a gene: 13. The CDR3 nucleotides are TGTGCCAGCAGCTCCGGACAGGGGGGACAAGATCAGGAAGCTTTCTTT. This sequence encodes CASSSGQGGQDQEAFF.

The chain couples TRBV5-1 to TRBJ2-7; D is unclear. The CDR3 runs to 13 residues. Germline CDR1 SGHRS, CDR2 YFSETQ. Trimming removed 3 bases at V and 3 bases at J, with 10 bases between. The CDR3 sequence: CASSYRVSYEQYF. CDR3 coding DNA: TGCGCCAGCAGCTATCGGGTCAGCTACGAGCAGTACTTC.

The rearrangement links TRBV15 to TRBJ2-7, with 8 bases that match TRBD2. The CDR3 covers 15 residues. Germline values: CDR1 LNHNV, CDR2 YYDKDF (reference sequence). Unmatched junction bases numbered 8, after V lost 1 base and J lost 6 bases. CDR3 in amino acids: CATSRGTSPLREQYF. The CDR3 bases are TGTGCCACCAGCAGAGGGACTAGCCCCCTACGCGAGCAGTACTTC.

The chain links TRBV5-1 to TRBJ1-4; 9 bases fit TRBD1. CDR3 size: 18 residues. Unmatched junction bases numbered 14, after V lost 2 bases and J lost 6 bases. From germline, CDR1 is SGHRS and CDR2 YFSETQ. The CDR3 DNA sequence: TGCGCCAGCAGCTTTTCCGCTCGTGGGGACAGGGAAGATGAAAAACTGTTTTTT. Translated, it gives CASSFSARGDREDEKLFF.

As to this clone: The same CDR3 is also encoded by other DNA sequences in this sample. The chain recombines TRBV11-2 with TRBJ2-2, with no clear D. This CDR3 region has 11 residues. The germline V gene has CDR1 SGHAT and CDR2 FQNNGV. V was shortened by 2 bases and J by 6 bases, with 1 base between the two germline ends. This CDR3 is CASSLPGELFF. The DNA for the CDR3 is TGTGCCAGCAGCTTACCCGGGGAGCTGTTTTTT.

The chain couples TRBV7-9 to TRBJ1-6, with 7 positions matching TRBD1. V trimming: 5 bases; J trimming: 0 bases; junction bases outside the gene matches: 7. The CDR3 spans 17 residues. Per the germline V gene, CDR1 is SEHNR and CDR2 is FQNEAQ (reference sequence). The CDR3 nucleotides are TGTGCCAGCAGCGCCCCAGGGGGGAGCTCCTATAATTCACCCCTCCACTTT. This sequence encodes CASSAPGGSSYNSPLHF. Using reference TRBV7-9 and TRBJ1-6 for the parts outside the CDR3, the full variable domain is DTGVSQNPRHKITKRGQNVTFRCDPISEHNRLYWYRQTLGQGPEFLTYFQNEAQLEKSRLLSDRFSAERPKGSFSTLEIQRTEQGDSAMYLCASSAPGGSSYNSPLHFGNGTRLTVT.

The V gene is TRBV7-8, the J gene TRBJ2-7, with D possibly called TRBD1 or TRBD2 (5 bases each). V was pared by 5 bases and J by 5 bases, with 13 bases between. Per germline, CDR1 SGHVS and CDR2 FQNEAQ. The CDR3 loop spans 13 amino acids. The CDR3 nucleotides read TGTGCCAGCAGCCTACGACGGGACCACGAGCAGTACTTC. Encoded protein: CASSLRRDHEQYF.

The chain carries TRBV29-1 and TRBJ2-2, with 7 bases fitting TRBD2. This CDR3 region has 13 residues. V trimming: 7 bases; J trimming: 4 bases; junction bases outside the gene matches: 6. The germline gives CDR1 SQVTM, CDR2 ANQGSEA. CDR3 sequence: CSGGEGLTGELFF. DNA for the CDR3: TGCAGCGGAGGGGAGGGCCTCACCGGGGAGCTGTTTTTT.

The rearrangement joins TRBV7-9 to TRBJ2-7; possibly TRBD2 for D (5 bases). V dropped 5 bases and J dropped 0 bases, with 11 bases sitting between them. The length of the CDR3 is 14 residues. Germline V gene sequence: CDR1 SEHNR, CDR2 FQNEAQ (reference sequence). CDR3 DNA: TGTGCCAGCAGCACTAGGACGGCCTCCTACGAGCAGTACTTC. Translation: CASSTRTASYEQYF.

Note on this clone: Other DNA sequences in the sample encode the same CDR3. The rearrangement uses TRBV19 and TRBJ2-7; possibly TRBD1 or TRBD2 for D (5 bases each). Germline-derived CDR1 and CDR2 are LNHDA and SQIVND (reference sequence). Deletions cut 5 bases from V and 3 bases from J, with 11 bases between. This CDR3 contains 13 residues. This chain's CDR3 is CASSLRDGYEQYF. CDR3 in DNA: TGTGCCAGTAGTCTAAGGGACGGCTACGAGCAGTACTTC. The full variable domain, rest sourced from reference TRBV19 and TRBJ2-7, is DGGITQSPKYLFRKEGQNVTLSCEQNLNHDAMYWYRQDPGQGLRLIYYSQIVNDFQKGDIAEGYSVSREKKESFPLTVTSAQKNPTAFYLCASSLRDGYEQYFGPGTRLTVT.

The J gene is TRBJ2-5, the V gene TRBV5-5; 9 nucleotides agree with TRBD2. CDR1 is SGHKS, CDR2 YYEKEE, per germline (reference sequence). The junction had 8 bases not matched to a gene; V was cut back by 0 bases and J by 5 bases. CDR3 length: 16 residues. CDR3 loop: CASSLGFDLAGETQYF. The CDR3 nucleotides are TGTGCCAGCAGCTTGGGATTCGACCTAGCGGGGGAGACCCAGTACTTC.

This chain uses TRBV27 with TRBJ1-2; D remains unclear. The germline gives CDR1 MNHEY, CDR2 SMNVEV (reference sequence). The CDR3 spans 13 residues. The V end lost 0 bases, the J end lost 7 bases, and 9 bases lay between the germline ends. CDR3 residues: CASSLSKGRGYTF. The CDR3 DNA follows: TGTGCCAGCAGTTTATCCAAAGGCCGTGGCTACACCTTC.

The chain joins TRBV23-1 to TRBJ2-5; no reliable D call. TRBV23-1 is classed as an ORF, of uncertain function. Trimming shortened V by 0 bases and J by 4 bases, and 6 bases separated the two germline ends. This CDR3 region has 13 residues. The CDR3 DNA reads TGCGCCAGCAGTCAATCCGTCGGAGAGACCCAGTACTTC. Translating it yields CASSQSVGETQYF.

This clone occurred once. The chain carries TRBV28 and TRBJ1-5; the D is unclear. The CDR3 spans 15 residues. The germline CDR1 and CDR2 sequences are MDHEN and SYDVKM. V was cut by 2 bases and J by 4 bases, with 12 bases left in between. As DNA, the CDR3 is TGTGCCAGCAGTTTAGACGGATCGTATAATCAGCCCCAGCATTTT. Protein product: CASSLDGSYNQPQHF.

The CDR3 loop is CASKGRGTYEQYF. For the CDR3, the DNA is TGCGCCAGCAAAGGCAGGGGAACCTACGAGCAGTACTTC. V gene TRBV5-1 combines with J gene TRBJ2-7; TRBD1 might be the D (6 bases). Germline CDR1 SGHRS, CDR2 YFSETQ. The CDR3 totals 13 residues. V was trimmed by 6 bases and J by 2 bases, leaving 12 bases between them. The full variable domain, its missing parts supplied by reference TRBV5-1 and TRBJ2-7, is KAGVTQTPRYLIKTRGQQVTLSCSPISGHRSVSWYQQTPGQGLQFLFEYFSETQRNKGNFPGRFSGRQFSNSRSEMNVSTLELGDSALYLCASKGRGTYEQYFGPGTRLTVT.

V is TRBV29-1 and J is TRBJ2-5, with D possibly matching TRBD1 (5 bases). Trimming took off 3 bases at V and 4 bases at J, with 21 bases between the two ends. There are 16 residues in the CDR3. Germline V CDR1 and CDR2: SQVTM, ANQGSEA. Written as DNA, the CDR3 is TGCAGCGTTGAGCCGACAGCCACAATCGCTCCAGAGACCCAGTACTTC. Its translation is CSVEPTATIAPETQYF.

The chain combines TRBV6-5 with TRBJ2-7; maybe TRBD2 (5 bases). CDR1 is MNHEY and CDR2 is SVGAGI in the germline V gene. The CDR3 extends over 11 amino acids. CDR3 sequence: CATRVAYEQYF. The CDR3 region has the DNA TGTGCTACTAGGGTAGCCTACGAGCAGTACTTC.

This clone was counted between two and nine times. V usage is TRBV29-1 and J usage is TRBJ2-5, with D tentatively TRBD1 (5 bases). Trimming left V 7 bases short and J 4 bases short, with 13 bases between. From germline, CDR1 is SQVTM and CDR2 ANQGSEA. CDR3 size: 12 residues. The CDR3: CSAVDRGETQYF. The CDR3 nucleotides are TGCAGCGCCGTCGACAGAGGAGAGACCCAGTACTTC. Full variable domain (remainder filled in from reference TRBV29-1 and TRBJ2-5): SAVISQKPSRDICQRGTSLTIQCQVDSQVTMMFWYRQQPGQSLTLIATANQGSEATYESGFVIDKFPISRPNLTFSTLTVSNMSPEDSSIYLCSAVDRGETQYFGPGTRLLVL.

The chain recombines TRBV28 with TRBJ2-1; D might be TRBD1 (6 bases). Germline V lookup: CDR1 MDHEN, CDR2 SYDVKM. V was cut by 5 bases and J by 0 bases, with 11 bases left in between. This CDR3 region has 15 residues. The CDR3 DNA reads TGTGCCAGCAGTCGACTGACAGGCTCCTACAATGAGCAGTTCTTC. Translation: CASSRLTGSYNEQFF.

The rearrangement links TRBV19 to TRBJ1-1; D is undetermined. Trimming cost V 4 bases and J 4 bases, with 22 bases left between them. The CDR3 spans 17 residues. Germline-derived CDR1 and CDR2 are LNHDA and SQIVND (reference sequence). The CDR3 region has the DNA TGTGCCAGTAGTAGTCTACTTGGCAAGGAAGGGTTCACTGAAGCTTTCTTT. It yields the protein CASSSLLGKEGFTEAFF.

The J gene is TRBJ1-1, the V gene TRBV6-5; the D is unclear. Trimming cost V 0 bases and J 9 bases, with 11 bases left between them. The CDR3 covers 13 residues. Germline V gene data show CDR1 as MNHEY and CDR2 as SVGAGI. The DNA for the CDR3 is TGTGCCAGCAGTTACTCGAGTACGTCCCAAGCTTTCTTT. This codes for CASSYSSTSQAFF.

The chain employs TRBV9 and TRBJ2-7; D is tentatively TRBD1 or TRBD2 (5 bases each). V was trimmed by 4 bases and J by 6 bases, leaving 20 bases between them. CDR3 length: 15 amino acids. Per the germline V gene, CDR1 is SGDLS and CDR2 is YYNGEE. Written as DNA, the CDR3 is TGTGCCAGCAGCACAGATGGGGGTGCCCTCGGCGAGCAGTACTTC. It codes for CASSTDGGALGEQYF. The full variable domain, completed using reference TRBV9 and TRBJ2-7, is DSGVTQTPKHLITATGQRVTLRCSPRSGDLSVYWYQQSLDQGLQFLIQYYNGEERAKGNILERFSAQQFPDLHSELNLSSLELGDSALYFCASSTDGGALGEQYFGPGTRLTVT.

The rearrangement joins TRBV27 to TRBJ2-5; no reliable D call. The germline V gene has CDR1 MNHEY and CDR2 SMNVEV (reference sequence). The V end was cut by 2 bases, the J end by 5 bases, with 9 bases between. The length of the CDR3 is 13 residues. The CDR3 reads CASSLGLWETQYF. The CDR3 nucleotides are TGTGCCAGCAGTTTAGGCCTTTGGGAGACCCAGTACTTC.

This chain links TRBV5-1 with TRBJ2-7; D is undetermined. The CDR3 is 13 residues long. Germline values: CDR1 SGHRS, CDR2 YFSETQ. V was trimmed by 0 bases and J by 6 bases, leaving 10 bases between them. The CDR3 reads CASSLERVGEQYF. CDR3 nucleotides: TGCGCCAGCAGCTTGGAAAGGGTAGGCGAGCAGTACTTC.

The rearrangement joins TRBV29-1 to TRBJ2-4; no clear D gene. Germline CDR1 and CDR2: SQVTM and ANQGSEA. The CDR3 spans 12 residues. The V end lost 1 base, the J end lost 7 bases, and 8 bases lay between the germline ends. CDR3 DNA: TGCAGCGTTGAAGGGCTGGGGAACATTCAGTACTTC. This gives the protein CSVEGLGNIQYF.

The gene calls are TRBV6-6 and TRBJ2-5; 7 positions match TRBD1. The CDR3 extends over 14 amino acids. The germline V gene has CDR1 MNHNY and CDR2 SVGAGI (reference sequence). After removal of 5 bases from V and 5 bases from J, the junction contained 8 bases not matched to a gene. CDR3 in amino acids: CASSPFDREETQYF. DNA for the CDR3: TGTGCCAGCAGTCCCTTCGACAGGGAGGAGACCCAGTACTTC.